Listed below are T cell receptor beta chains from one sample, sequenced in a study of vaccination effects on CD4 cells after COVID-19. Sequencing was performed with immunoSEQ multiplex PCR; in TCRdb, only in-frame clones are kept and a portion is missing. This sample has fewer than 85,000 clones, with 76% found just once. What these receptors recognize is not known. Sequencing used CD4+ T cells from PBMCs cultured with HCoV-OC43 spike peptides, obtained after COVID-19 vaccination. The receptor set was obtained from a human donor who received a COVID-19 vaccine. The CDR3 runs from the conserved cysteine through the conserved F or W. Size tells how often a clone was seen (once, few, many) or the class of an expanded clone, and some rows leave it out.

clone size,J gene,V gene,CDR3 length,CDR3 protein
NA,TRBJ2-1,TRBV4-1,15,CASSQDRRENNEQFF
NA,TRBJ2-4,TRBV28,12,CASSGAGNIQYF
few,TRBJ1-3,TRBV18,15,CASSPQGVSGNTIYF
NA,TRBJ1-2,TRBV2,13,CASKGEGDYGYTF
NA,TRBJ1-6,TRBV6-6,16,CASSYSANSFNSPLHF
NA,TRBJ2-2,TRBV18,14,CASSPSQGTGELFF
NA,TRBJ2-2,TRBV11-1,16,CASSGPGQGGTGELFF
NA,TRBJ2-3,TRBV5-4,12,CASSLDTDTQYF
NA,TRBJ2-2,TRBV2,14,CASSATGNTGELFF
once,TRBJ1-2,TRBV10-2,13,CASSEGGPYGYTF
NA,TRBJ1-2,TRBV29-1,13,CSVEEQGAIGYTF
few,TRBJ1-2,TRBV10-3,14,CAISGGQGGDGYTF
NA,TRBJ1-1,TRBV9,18,CASSVVDRPSRSDTEAFF
NA,TRBJ2-5,TRBV6-2/TRBV6-3,16,CASSYSLTGLQETQYF
NA,TRBJ2-1,TRBV2,15,CASSKRRVSYNEQFF
NA,TRBJ2-1,TRBV24-1,16,CATSDLGGGPGDEQFF
NA,TRBJ1-4,TRBV30,12,CAWSVGVGKLFF